Given below is one TCR beta chain in context. The data stem from a study of OX40 agonist ivuxolimab in advanced cancers. There are 16 residues in the CDR3. Germline CDR1 is SGHAT and CDR2 is FQNNGV. J was trimmed by 7 bases and V by 4 bases; bases with no gene match: 14. Generated by immunoSEQ multiplex PCR, the TCRdb table keeps only in-frame clones and is missing some. The sample contains tens of thousands of clones, 70% to 90% of which appear only once. The starting material was CD4+ or CD8+ T cells sorted from blood, obtained in a trial of the OX40 agonist ivuxolimab. This sequence joins TRBV11-2 and TRBJ2-5, with 8 bases aligning to TRBD1. The receptor's source is an adult with an advanced solid tumor such as melanoma, head and neck, liver or kidney cancer. CDR3 residues: CASSSFVDRVEVTQYF. CDR3 coding DNA: TGTGCCAGCAGCTCCTTCGTGGACAGGGTGGAAGTGACCCAGTACTTC.